The clone carrying this T cell receptor (beta chain) was counted between two and nine times. These data belong to a study of cytomegalovirus exposure and HLA in healthy donors. Primers: 60 Vbeta forward and 13 Jbeta reverse. Sequencing used immunoSEQ multiplex PCR; TCRdb keeps in-frame clones, though not all of them. This sample has 150,000 to 200,000 clones; around 63% occur once, and the top ten carry approximately 4.5%. Germline CDR1 reads MNHEY; CDR2 reads SVGAGI. V shed 5 bases and J shed 5 bases, with 7 bases lying between them. CDR3 length equals 12 residues. The chain is built from TRBV6-5 and TRBJ2-1; D gene unclear. The receptor was derived from a young woman in good health and CMV-seropositive. Sequencing was done on a sample of PBMCs. CDR3 sequence: CASSPTHNEQFF. CDR3 nucleotide sequence: TGTGCCAGCAGTCCCACACACAATGAGCAGTTCTTC.